These 24 T cell receptor beta chains were sequenced from one sample in a study of cytomegalovirus exposure and HLA in healthy donors. Generated by immunoSEQ multiplex PCR, the TCRdb table keeps only in-frame clones and is missing some. The repertoire holds roughly 330,000 clones, roughly 90% seen once, with roughly 1.2% in the top ten. The sample taken for sequencing was PBMCs. These receptors were taken from a woman aged 25 to 39 in good health and CMV-seropositive.

This clone was recorded a few times. The V and J genes are TRBV21-1 and TRBJ1-2; the table's TRBD1 call for D was not verified on the DNA. TRBV21-1 is assigned pseudogene status. The CDR3 sequence is 15 residues long. Here the CDR3 DNA reads TGTGCCAGCAGCAGGGGGCTGCCTCTATGGAATGGCTACACCTTC. Translated: CASSRGLPLWNGYTF.

The CDR3 loop reads CASSEAPGVPQHF. The CDR3 nucleotides read TGTGCCAGCAGTGAAGCGCCAGGGGTTCCCCAGCATTTT. V is TRBV6-4 and J is TRBJ1-5, with D perhaps matching TRBD1 (6 bases). The germline V gene encodes CDR1 MRHNA and CDR2 SNTAGT. V lost 3 bases, J lost 10 bases, and 13 bases lay in between. The CDR3 runs to 13 residues.

This sequence joins TRBV4-1 and TRBJ2-5, with 7 bases fitting TRBD2. Germline V CDR1 and CDR2: MGHRA, YSYEKL. CDR3 length: 16 residues. Trimming took 3 bases from V and 2 from J; bases not matched to a gene: 9. CDR3 coding DNA: TGCGCCAGCAGCCACGGGGCGGGAGTGGGGCAAGAGACCCAGTACTTC. Protein product: CASSHGAGVGQETQYF.

The chain employs TRBV5-4 and TRBJ1-1, with D perhaps matching TRBD1 (5 bases). CDR3 length equals 15 residues. Trimming left V 0 bases short and J 0 bases short, with 9 bases between. Germline CDR1 is SGHNT and CDR2 is YYREEE (reference sequence). The CDR3 DNA sequence: TGTGCCAGCAGCTTGGCGGGACGGATGAACACTGAAGCTTTCTTT. It codes for CASSLAGRMNTEAFF.

The V call is TRBV11-2, the J call TRBJ2-1; D is possibly TRBD1 (6 bases). The CDR3 is made up of 16 amino acids. The ends were cut back, 3 bases at V and 5 bases at J, with 17 bases in the middle. Germline V gives CDR1 SGHAT, CDR2 FQNNGV. DNA of the CDR3: TGTGCCAGCAGCTTCCCACAGAACAGGGTTGACAATGAGCAGTTCTTC. Its protein product is CASSFPQNRVDNEQFF. Full variable domain (missing parts from reference TRBV11-2 and TRBJ2-1): EAGVAQSPRYKIIEKRQSVAFWCNPISGHATLYWYQQILGQGPKLLIQFQNNGVVDDSQLPKDRFSAERLKGVDSTLKIQPAKLEDSAVYLCASSFPQNRVDNEQFFGPGTRLTVL.

This CDR3 is CASSYSGGNTEAFF. CDR3 DNA sequence: TGTGCCAGCAGCTACAGCGGGGGGAACACTGAAGCTTTCTTT. The gene calls are TRBV7-2 and TRBJ1-1; perhaps TRBD1 as D (5 bases). V dropped 4 bases and J dropped 1 base, with 10 bases sitting between them. This CDR3 spans 14 amino acids. Germline CDR1 reads SGHTA; CDR2 reads FQGNSA. The full variable domain, in which reference TRBV7-2 and TRBJ1-1 provide the parts outside the CDR3, is GAGVSQSPSNKVTEKGKDVELRCDPISGHTALYWYRQSLGQGLEFLIYFQGNSAPDKSGLPSDRFSAERTGGSVSTLTIQRTQQEDSAVYLCASSYSGGNTEAFFGQGTRLTVV.

V gene TRBV29-1 combines with J gene TRBJ2-5; a possible D gene is TRBD2 (5 bases). CDR1 is SQVTM and CDR2 is ANQGSEA in the germline V gene. V shed 4 bases and J shed 1 base, with 7 bases lying between them. The CDR3 sequence is 12 residues long. CDR3: CSVVDFQETQYF. The DNA for the CDR3 is TGCAGCGTTGTGGACTTCCAAGAGACCCAGTACTTC.

The genes are TRBV9 and TRBJ2-5; TRBD1 matches 7 bases. CDR1 SGDLS and CDR2 YYNGEE come from the germline V gene. The CDR3 is 15 amino acids. V lost 0 bases to trimming and J lost 2 bases; unmatched junction nucleotides: 4. The DNA of the CDR3 is TGTGCCAGCAGCGTAGCCGGGACAGTACAAGAGACCCAGTACTTC. It encodes CASSVAGTVQETQYF.

The chain is built from TRBV9 and TRBJ2-7, with D perhaps matching TRBD2 (7 bases). CDR1 and CDR2 (germline): SGDLS, YYNGEE. The CDR3 is 14 amino acids. Trimming left V 3 bases short and J 2 bases short, with 12 bases between. CDR3 amino acids: CASSGGGRTYEQYF. The CDR3 DNA reads TGTGCCAGCAGCGGCGGGGGCAGAACCTACGAGCAGTACTTC.

The sample holds one count of this clone. The rearrangement uses TRBV11-3 and TRBJ1-1; 8 bases map to TRBD1. The CDR3 has 13 residues. Losses at the gene ends were 3 bases for V and 4 bases for J; bases not matched to a gene: 1. Germline CDR1 reads SGHNT; CDR2 reads YENEEA. The chain's CDR3 is CASSFTGGTEAFF. CDR3 bases: TGTGCCAGCAGCTTCACAGGGGGCACTGAAGCTTTCTTT.

The chain links TRBV7-9 to TRBJ2-1; 15 nucleotides agree with TRBD2. V dropped 5 bases and J dropped 7; count of bases not matched to a gene: 9. Germline V lookup: CDR1 SEHNR, CDR2 FQNEAQ (reference sequence). The CDR3 sequence is 17 residues long. The CDR3 loop reads CASSTVAGTSGRNEQFF. The CDR3 bases are TGTGCCAGCAGCACCGTCGCCGGGACTAGCGGGAGGAATGAGCAGTTCTTC. The full variable domain, rest sourced from reference TRBV7-9 and TRBJ2-1, is DTGVSQNPRHKITKRGQNVTFRCDPISEHNRLYWYRQTLGQGPEFLTYFQNEAQLEKSRLLSDRFSAERPKGSFSTLEIQRTEQGDSAMYLCASSTVAGTSGRNEQFFGPGTRLTVL.

V is TRBV4-3 and J is TRBJ1-5, with D perhaps TRBD1 (5 bases). The V gene lost 4 bases and the J gene lost 3 bases, with 10 bases spanning the gap. The CDR3 spans 14 residues. Germline loops: CDR1 LGHNA, CDR2 YSLEER. The CDR3 reads CASSPGTVNQPQHF. For the CDR3, the DNA is TGCGCCAGCAGCCCCGGGACGGTCAATCAGCCCCAGCATTTT.

The J gene is TRBJ1-2, the V gene TRBV19; tentatively, D is TRBD1 (5 bases). The CDR3 contains 19 residues. Germline assignment: CDR1 LNHDA and CDR2 SQIVND (reference sequence). Trimming pared 6 bases from V and 2 bases from J, leaving 28 bases between. This CDR3 is CASSFWYSAGKSGNYGYTF. For the CDR3, the DNA is TGTGCCAGTAGCTTTTGGTATTCGGCAGGGAAGAGCGGGAACTATGGCTACACCTTC.

The rearrangement joins TRBV15 to TRBJ1-2, with unresolved D. Germline V gene data show CDR1 as LNHNV and CDR2 as YYDKDF (reference sequence). With 0 bases removed from V and 6 bases from J, the gap between germline ends came to 23 bases. The CDR3 has 18 amino acids. CDR3: CATSREGPRAPGRDGYTF. CDR3 nucleotide sequence: TGTGCCACCAGCAGAGAGGGTCCCCGGGCGCCCGGACGGGATGGCTACACCTTC. The full variable domain, with the rest looked up from reference TRBV15 and TRBJ1-2, is DAMVIQNPRYQVTQFGKPVTLSCSQTLNHNVMYWYQQKSSQAPKLLFHYYDKDFNNEADTPDNFQSRRPNTSFCFLDIRSPGLGDTAMYLCATSREGPRAPGRDGYTFGSGTRLTVV.

V gene TRBV7-8 combines with J gene TRBJ1-2; D unresolved. The V end lost 2 bases, the J end lost 5 bases, and 12 bases lay between the germline ends. CDR3 length: 14 amino acids. Germline CDR1 SGHVS, CDR2 FQNEAQ. CDR3 sequence: CASSLMYQNYGYTF. Here the CDR3 DNA reads TGTGCCAGCAGCTTAATGTATCAGAATTATGGCTACACCTTC.

This clone has just one count. Other DNA variants within this sample encode the same CDR3. CDR3 in DNA: TGCAGTGCTTCTTACAATGAGCAGTTCTTC. Its protein product is CSASYNEQFF. The chain carries TRBV20-1 and TRBJ2-1; D remains ambiguous. This CDR3 contains 10 residues. Germline lookup yields CDR1 DFQATT and CDR2 SNEGSKA (reference sequence). Trimming stripped 5 bases from V and 4 bases from J, with 3 bases between.

The V gene is TRBV15, the J gene TRBJ2-2; 8 bases map to TRBD1. J lost 7 bases, V lost 6 bases, and 16 bases had no gene match. Germline-derived CDR1 and CDR2 are LNHNV and YYDKDF (reference sequence). The CDR3 is 17 residues long. The CDR3 DNA reads as TGTGCCACCAGAGGTGTAGGGACAGCCAGGGGGCACGGGGAGCTGTTTTTT. It encodes CATRGVGTARGHGELFF.

The chain recombines TRBV20-1 with TRBJ1-2; no clear D gene. Germline-derived CDR1 and CDR2 are DFQATT and SNEGSKA (reference sequence). The CDR3 is 11 residues long. V was cut by 3 bases and J by 6 bases, with 8 bases left in between. CDR3: CSASRRDGYTF. In nucleotides, the CDR3 is TGCAGTGCTAGTCGGCGGGATGGCTACACCTTC.

V gene TRBV27 combines with J gene TRBJ2-1; D uncertain. V was pared by 6 bases and J by 0 bases, with 15 bases between. Germline assignment: CDR1 MNHEY and CDR2 SMNVEV (reference sequence). This CDR3 comprises 16 residues. CDR3 in amino acids: CASSPPLGSSYNEQFF. The CDR3, as DNA: TGTGCCAGCAGCCCCCCGTTGGGTAGCTCCTACAATGAGCAGTTCTTC.

The V gene is TRBV18, the J gene TRBJ2-3; 12 bases map to TRBD2. Germline CDR1 KGHSH, CDR2 LQKENI. The J segment lost 1 base and the V segment lost 2 bases, leaving 1 base of the junction unmatched. The CDR3 totals 16 residues. Written as DNA, the CDR3 is TGTGCCAGCTCACCAAGACTAGCGGGGGGCACAGATACGCAGTATTTT. It yields the protein CASSPRLAGGTDTQYF.

The V call is TRBV9, the J call TRBJ2-2; 12 bases are a match to TRBD2. The ends lost 4 bases at V and 7 bases at J; junction bases unmatched: 8. Germline values: CDR1 SGDLS, CDR2 YYNGEE. The CDR3 is made up of 16 amino acids. In DNA form, the CDR3 reads TGTGCCAGCAGCCAGGGGACTAGCGGGCTCAACGGGGAGCTGTTTTTT. It codes for CASSQGTSGLNGELFF.

This clone was counted between two and nine times. The V and J genes are TRBV20-1 and TRBJ2-1, with unresolved D. Looked up from germline, CDR1 is DFQATT and CDR2 is SNEGSKA (reference sequence). V was trimmed by 7 bases and J by 6 bases, leaving 10 bases between them. The CDR3 contains 11 residues. CDR3 nucleotides: TGCAGTGGGGGTGGTGGCAATGAGCAGTTCTTC. It encodes CSGGGGNEQFF.

The chain recombines TRBV15 with TRBJ1-2, with 8 nucleotides matching TRBD1. CDR3 length: 15 amino acids. Per the germline V gene, CDR1 is LNHNV and CDR2 is YYDKDF (reference sequence). The V segment lost 5 bases and the J segment 1 base; nucleotides outside the gene matches: 6. The CDR3 loop is CATSRGQGFNYGYTF. In DNA, the CDR3 is TGTGCCACCAGCCGAGGACAGGGCTTTAACTATGGCTACACCTTC.

Written as DNA, the CDR3 is TGTGCCAGCAGCTTGAGGGGGTCAACCTCCTACGAGCAGTACTTC. It encodes CASSLRGSTSYEQYF. The chain joins TRBV11-2 to TRBJ2-7; D possibly corresponds to TRBD1 (6 bases). Germline lookup yields CDR1 SGHAT and CDR2 FQNNGV. Trimming left V 3 bases short and J 0 bases short, with 12 bases between. This CDR3 contains 15 residues.